One and the same sample provided the 21 T cell receptor beta chains below, sequenced in a study of CD8+CD57+ T cells in acquired aplastic anemia. Whoever was chosen for sequencing had shown CD8+CD57+ cell expansion by flow cytometry. Genomic DNA, serving as template, underwent TCR beta VDJ and CDR3 profiling. MiXCR, run by TCRdb on the reads, gives a single entry per CDR3 protein. Among fewer than 250,000 distinct CDR3 sequences listed, approximately 45% were seen once. Material for sequencing was sorted CD4+, CD8+, or CD8+CD57+ T cells (not recorded which) from PBMCs. The source is a human donor with aplastic anemia.

This chain uses TRBV12-5 with TRBJ2-7; TRBD2 matches at 8 bases. The ends lost 0 bases at V and 5 bases at J; junction bases unmatched: 9. The CDR3 is made up of 16 amino acids. Germline values: CDR1 LGHNT, CDR2 FRNRAP. Here the CDR3 DNA reads TGTGCTAGTGGTTTGGTCGGGAGTAGCGGGGTCGACGAGCAGTACTTC. Translating it yields CASGLVGSSGVDEQYF.

The chain combines TRBV20-1 with TRBJ2-7, with D possibly being TRBD2 (5 bases). CDR3 size: 17 residues. Germline V CDR1 and CDR2: DFQATT, SNEGSKA (reference sequence). The ends were cut back, 2 bases at V and 0 bases at J, with 20 bases in the middle. The CDR3 sequence is CSARNGLAGTSSYEQYF. CDR3 nucleotides: TGCAGTGCTAGAAACGGATTGGCGGGCACTAGCTCCTACGAGCAGTACTTC.

This chain joins TRBV7-2 and TRBJ1-6; D may be TRBD1 (5 bases). The germline V and J ends were trimmed by 1 base and 7 bases, with 8 bases remaining between them. This CDR3 comprises 14 residues. CDR1 SGHTA and CDR2 FQGNSA come from the germline V gene. CDR3 residues: CASSLVGANSPLHF. The CDR3 coding sequence is TGTGCCAGCAGCTTAGTAGGGGCGAATTCACCCCTCCACTTT.

In this sample, this clonotype turned up many times. The V call is TRBV11-2, the J call TRBJ2-7, with D maybe TRBD2 (6 bases). This CDR3 is built from 17 residues. The V gene's germline CDR1 is SGHAT and CDR2 FQNNGV. V shed 2 bases and J shed 3 bases, with 20 bases lying between them. Here the CDR3 DNA reads TGTGCCAGCAGCTTACTGGACTACCTCAATCCTATCTACGAGCAGTACTTC. This sequence encodes CASSLLDYLNPIYEQYF.

This chain uses TRBV7-6 with TRBJ1-1; the match to TRBD1 covers 8 bases. CDR1 is SGHVS and CDR2 is FNYEAQ in the germline V gene. V shed 2 bases, J shed 0 bases, and the junction held 20 bases outside the gene matches. There are 21 residues in the CDR3. The CDR3 spells CASSLKFGPTGAYDLNTEAFF. Here the CDR3 DNA reads TGTGCCAGCAGCTTAAAATTTGGTCCGACAGGGGCATACGATTTGAACACTGAAGCTTTCTTT.

The V call is TRBV7-3, the J call TRBJ1-1, with a weak D call TRBD1 (5 bases). Germline V gene data show CDR1 as SGHTA and CDR2 as FQGTGA. Trimming left V 5 bases short and J 1 base short, with 11 bases between. The CDR3 spans 14 residues. The CDR3 here is CASSATGQNTEAFF. The CDR3 DNA is TGTGCCAGCAGCGCAACGGGGCAGAACACTGAAGCTTTCTTT.

This clonotype has at least ten counts. The V and J genes are TRBV7-9 and TRBJ2-7, with 15 nucleotides matching TRBD2. The length of the CDR3 is 16 residues. Germline V CDR1 and CDR2: SEHNR, FQNEAQ (reference sequence). V gave up 1 base and J gave up 4 bases; unmatched junction bases: 2. CDR3 sequence: CASSLVGTSGGYEQYF. CDR3 nucleotides: TGTGCCAGCAGCTTAGTAGGGACTAGCGGGGGGTACGAGCAGTACTTC. Full variable domain (rest looked up from reference TRBV7-9 and TRBJ2-7): DTGVSQNPRHKITKRGQNVTFRCDPISEHNRLYWYRQTLGQGPEFLTYFQNEAQLEKSRLLSDRFSAERPKGSFSTLEIQRTEQGDSAMYLCASSLVGTSGGYEQYFGPGTRLTVT.

DNA for the CDR3: TGTGCCAGCAGTTCCGGTGGAGGAGGAAAGACCCAGTACTTC. Protein product: CASSSGGGGKTQYF. V and J are TRBV6-1 and TRBJ2-5, with D possibly TRBD2 on 5 matching bases. The length of the CDR3 is 14 residues. The germline gives CDR1 MNHNS, CDR2 SASEGT. V was shortened by 5 bases and J by 6 bases, with 16 bases between the two germline ends.

This clonotype showed up just a few times. J is TRBJ1-1 and V is TRBV30; D may be TRBD1 (6 bases). Trimming removed 4 bases from V and 5 bases from J, with 17 bases in between. In germline, CDR1 is GTSNPN, CDR2 SVGIG (reference sequence). CDR3 size: 14 residues. The CDR3 region is CAWTGESGLTEAFF. Here the CDR3 DNA reads TGTGCCTGGACAGGGGAATCCGGTTTGACTGAAGCTTTCTTT.

The chain combines TRBV9 with TRBJ2-7; 7 bases map to TRBD1. This CDR3 contains 15 residues. The ends lost 4 bases at V and 7 bases at J; junction bases unmatched: 14. CDR1 is SGDLS, CDR2 YYNGEE, per germline. CDR3 DNA sequence: TGTGCCAGCAGCCCCAAGACCGGGACAGTTTGGGAGCAGTACTTC. The encoded protein is CASSPKTGTVWEQYF.

This clonotype has only a few counts. A much larger clone is a single base away; this may be a read error. The chain carries TRBV7-9 and TRBJ2-3, with TRBD2 matching 15 bases. CDR1 and CDR2 (germline): SEHNR, FQNEAQ (reference sequence). This CDR3 contains 18 residues. Unmatched junction bases numbered 10, after V lost 4 bases and J lost 5 bases. CDR3 loop: CASSSTRTSGGAVDTQYF. CDR3 DNA: TGTGCCAGCAGCTCAACCCGGACTAGCGGGGGGGCCGTAGATACGCAGTATTTT. Together with reference TRBV7-9 and TRBJ2-3, the CDR3 gives the full variable domain: DTGVSQNPRHKITKRGQNVTFRCDPISEHNRLYWYRQTLGQGPEFLTYFQNEAQLEKSRLLSDRFSAERPKGSFSTLEIQRTEQGDSAMYLCASSSTRTSGGAVDTQYFGPGTRLTVL.

Turning to this clonotype: One base away lies a much larger clone, so this may be a sequencing read error. No conserved phenylalanine or tryptophan is present at the end of the CDR3, so a read error is the likely explanation. V gene TRBV13 combines with J gene TRBJ2-5, with TRBD1 matching over 7 bases. The germline gives CDR1 PRHDT, CDR2 FYEKMQ (reference sequence). CDR3 length: 14 residues. V shed 4 bases, J shed 2 bases, and the junction held 4 bases outside the gene matches. DNA of the CDR3: TGTGCCAGCAGCTCCCCGGGACAGCAAGAGACCCAGTACCTC. It codes for CASSSPGQQETQYL.

This clonotype was detected many times. This chain uses TRBV24-1 with TRBJ2-1; 9 positions agree with TRBD1. The germline CDR1 and CDR2 sequences are KGHDR and SFDVKD. J lost 5 bases, V lost 9 bases, and 7 bases had no gene match. CDR3 length: 14 amino acids. The CDR3 sequence: CATQTGGFHNEQFF. The CDR3 DNA sequence: TGTGCCACCCAGACAGGGGGATTTCACAATGAGCAGTTCTTC.

This clonotype was observed many times. The V gene is TRBV7-9, the J gene TRBJ2-1; D might be TRBD2 (6 bases). The length of the CDR3 is 16 residues. Trimming took 5 bases from V and 7 from J, leaving 21 bases between them. CDR1 is SEHNR and CDR2 is FQNEAQ in the germline V gene (reference sequence). The CDR3 protein is CASSPPGTPTSNEQFF. In DNA, the CDR3 is TGTGCCAGCAGCCCCCCCGGGACTCCTACTTCGAATGAGCAGTTCTTC.

The CDR3 bases are TGCAGTGCTACGGAGGGGGTCAGGTTACAAGAGACCCAGTACTTC. Its translation is CSATEGVRLQETQYF. This chain connects TRBV20-1 to TRBJ2-5, with D tentatively TRBD1 or TRBD2 (6 bases each). The CDR3 is 15 amino acids. Germline CDR1 is DFQATT and CDR2 is SNEGSKA (reference sequence). Trimming pared 4 bases from V and 2 bases from J, leaving 17 bases between.

CDR3 bases: TGTGCCACAGGAGCGGGGAGCTCCTACAATGAGCAGTTCTTC. Its protein is CATGAGSSYNEQFF. This chain uses TRBV15 with TRBJ2-5, with 7 bases aligning to TRBD2. The closer fit of TRBJ2-1 to the DNA end suggests the J call may be wrong. The CDR3 is made up of 14 amino acids. The germline gives CDR1 LNHNV, CDR2 YYDKDF (reference sequence).

The sample holds one count of this clonotype. One base away lies a much larger clone, so this may be a sequencing read error. V is TRBV9 and J is TRBJ2-1, with D uncertain. The V end lost 5 bases, the J end lost 7 bases, and 13 bases lay between the germline ends. The CDR3 totals 13 residues. Germline V CDR1 and CDR2: SGDLS, YYNGEE. The DNA of the CDR3 is TGTGCCAGCAGTCACGGCCCAGCGAATGAGCAGTTCTTC. This gives the protein CASSHGPANEQFF.

Of note for this clonotype: A much larger clone is a single base away; this may be a read error. The V call is TRBV6-6, the J call TRBJ2-7; D may be TRBD1 (5 bases). The CDR3 is 15 amino acids. The V and J ends lost 11 bases and 0 bases respectively, with 20 bases between them. Germline V gene sequence: CDR1 MNHNY, CDR2 SVGAGI (reference sequence). The CDR3 reads CAGTNLGPSSYEQYF. The CDR3 region has the DNA TGTGCCGGCACCAACTTGGGGCCGAGCTCCTACGAGCAGTACTTC.

V gene TRBV15 combines with J gene TRBJ1-2; TRBD1 is a possible D gene (5 bases). With 0 bases removed from V and 8 bases from J, the gap between germline ends came to 10 bases. CDR3 length equals 13 residues. CDR1 is LNHNV and CDR2 is YYDKDF in the germline V gene (reference sequence). CDR3 sequence (DNA): TGTGCCACCAGCAGAGATGCGGGGGACGGCTACACCTTC. Encoded protein: CATSRDAGDGYTF.

This clonotype turned up a few times. The chain couples TRBV7-3 to TRBJ1-3; maybe TRBD1 (5 bases). Germline lookup yields CDR1 SGHTA and CDR2 FQGTGA. Trimming left V 1 base short and J 0 bases short, with 13 bases between. This CDR3 has 17 amino acids. CDR3 region: CASSLSRGALSGNTIYF. In nucleotides, the CDR3 is TGTGCCAGCAGCTTAAGCCGAGGGGCACTCTCTGGAAACACCATATATTTT.

This chain links TRBV7-2 with TRBJ1-3; TRBD1 agrees at 8 bases. Germline V gives CDR1 SGHTA, CDR2 FQGNSA. V lost 3 bases to trimming and J lost 4 bases; unmatched junction nucleotides: 5. The CDR3 has 15 amino acids. The CDR3 loop reads CASSLLRDRGNTIYF. CDR3 coding DNA: TGTGCCAGCAGCTTGCTTAGGGACAGGGGAAACACCATATATTTT.